The entry below gives a single T cell receptor (beta chain) sequence along with its context. The investigators amplified TCR beta CDR3 regions from RNA transcripts. The TCR CDR3 was amplified in a first-round RT-PCR using the HTBI primer set. TCRdb redid the calling of the multiplex PCR reads with MiXCR, one entry per CDR3 protein. The data show roughly 660,000 distinct CDR3 sequences, roughly 17% seen once. This sample stems from a study of T cells in Graves' hyperthyroidism and ophthalmopathy. On the study more broadly: At the time of initial diagnosis and before any treatment, peripheral blood was collected.

This TCR was recovered from a man between 45 and 60 years old with Graves' hyperthyroidism. Sequenced input: blood.

In DNA, the CDR3 is TGTGCCAGCAGCGCGCCTTTGGGGGCGGGAGGGCCCGGGGAGACCCAGTACTTC. This translates into CASSAPLGAGGPGETQYF. This sequence joins TRBV9 and TRBJ2-5, with 9 nucleotides matching TRBD2. Trimming cost V 3 bases and J 5 bases; bases outside gene matches: 17. There are 18 residues in the CDR3. CDR1 and CDR2 (germline): SGDLS, YYNGEE.